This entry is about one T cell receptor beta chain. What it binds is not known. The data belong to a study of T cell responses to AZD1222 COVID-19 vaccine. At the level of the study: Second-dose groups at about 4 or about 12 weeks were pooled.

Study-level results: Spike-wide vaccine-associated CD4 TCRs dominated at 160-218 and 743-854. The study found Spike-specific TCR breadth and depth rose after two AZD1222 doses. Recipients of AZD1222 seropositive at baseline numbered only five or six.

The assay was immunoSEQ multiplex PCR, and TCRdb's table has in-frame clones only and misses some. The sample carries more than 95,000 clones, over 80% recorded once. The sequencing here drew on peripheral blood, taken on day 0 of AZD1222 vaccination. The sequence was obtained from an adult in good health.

The CDR3 DNA follows: TGCAGCGTTGAAGATCGATCGGGAGGCTACGAGCAGTACTTC. This sequence encodes CSVEDRSGGYEQYF. The chain links TRBV29-1 to TRBJ2-7, with 7 bases matching TRBD2. The trim removed 0 bases at V and 3 bases at J, leaving 5 bases unmatched. This CDR3 contains 14 residues. Germline assignment: CDR1 SQVTM and CDR2 ANQGSEA.